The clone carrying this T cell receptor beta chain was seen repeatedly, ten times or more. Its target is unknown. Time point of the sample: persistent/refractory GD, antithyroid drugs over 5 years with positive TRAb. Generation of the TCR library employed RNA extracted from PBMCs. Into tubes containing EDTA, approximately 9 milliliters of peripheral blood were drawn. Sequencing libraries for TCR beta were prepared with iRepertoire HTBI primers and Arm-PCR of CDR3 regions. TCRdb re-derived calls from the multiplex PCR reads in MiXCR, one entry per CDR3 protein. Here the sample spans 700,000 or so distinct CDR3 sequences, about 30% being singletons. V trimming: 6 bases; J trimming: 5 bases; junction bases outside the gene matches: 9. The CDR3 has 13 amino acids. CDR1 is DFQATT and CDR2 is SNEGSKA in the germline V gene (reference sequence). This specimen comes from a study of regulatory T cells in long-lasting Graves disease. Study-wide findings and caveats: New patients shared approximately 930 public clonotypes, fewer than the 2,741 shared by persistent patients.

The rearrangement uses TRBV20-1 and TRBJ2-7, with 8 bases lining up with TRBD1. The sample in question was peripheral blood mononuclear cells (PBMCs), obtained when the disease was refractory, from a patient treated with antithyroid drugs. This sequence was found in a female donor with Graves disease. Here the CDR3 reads CSARTGFIDEQYF. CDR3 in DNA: TGCAGTGCACGGACAGGGTTTATCGACGAGCAGTACTTC.